The 17 T cell receptor beta chains below were found in one sample sequenced in a study of blood T cell repertoires in COVID-19. The table came from immunoSEQ multiplex PCR; TCRdb's copy has only in-frame clones and leaves some out. This sample has hundreds of thousands of clones, with roughly 84% found just once. What was sequenced was peripheral blood. These receptors were taken from a woman of 80 years or more with acute or convalescent COVID-19.

This clone came up once. CDR3 residues: CASSVLADQETQYF. The CDR3 DNA follows: TGTGCCAGTAGTGTTCTAGCGGACCAAGAGACCCAGTACTTC. V and J are TRBV19 and TRBJ2-5; 7 bases fit TRBD2. CDR1 LNHDA and CDR2 SQIVND come from the germline V gene (reference sequence). Trimming cost V 5 bases and J 0 bases; bases outside gene matches: 3. The CDR3 consists of 14 residues.

The chain carries TRBV7-9 and TRBJ1-5; TRBD1 might be the D (5 bases). CDR1 and CDR2 (germline): SEHNR, FQNEAQ (reference sequence). The CDR3 consists of 14 residues. The V end was cut by 0 bases, the J end by 6 bases, with 9 bases between. CDR3 DNA sequence: TGTGCCAGCAGCTTAGCGACAGAACGTCAGCCCCAGCATTTT. Translated: CASSLATERQPQHF.

Here the CDR3 DNA reads TGTGCCAGCAGTGAGAGACAGGGAGTTGAAGCTTTCTTT. Translated, it gives CASSERQGVEAFF. V gene TRBV6-4 combines with J gene TRBJ1-1; 7 bases map to TRBD1. This CDR3 region has 13 residues. V dropped 3 bases and J dropped 7; count of bases not matched to a gene: 5. Germline V gene data show CDR1 as MRHNA and CDR2 as SNTAGT.

The V and J genes are TRBV5-1 and TRBJ1-6, with D possibly being TRBD1 (5 bases). This CDR3 is built from 15 residues. V lost 0 bases and J 4 bases, leaving 8 bases between the germline ends. In germline, CDR1 is SGHRS, CDR2 YFSETQ. For the CDR3, the DNA is TGCGCCAGCAGCTTGGACAGGCTTTATAATTCACCCCTCCACTTT. Its protein product is CASSLDRLYNSPLHF.

The chain has TRBV6-1 and TRBJ1-2; possible D gene TRBD1, 5 bases. The CDR3 has 13 amino acids. Germline V gene sequence: CDR1 MNHNS, CDR2 SASEGT. Trimming took 2 bases from V and 8 from J, leaving 12 bases between them. CDR3 region: CASSEWVQGGYTF. The CDR3 DNA sequence: TGTGCCAGCAGTGAATGGGTCCAGGGCGGCTACACCTTC.

The chain joins TRBV25-1 to TRBJ1-2, with 8 bases matching TRBD1. Per the germline V gene, CDR1 is MGHDK and CDR2 is SYGVNS. With V trimmed by 3 bases and J by 8 bases, 8 bases remained unmatched. The CDR3 totals 14 residues. This chain's CDR3 is CASSEPMTGAGYTF. The CDR3 DNA follows: TGTGCCAGCAGTGAGCCGATGACAGGGGCGGGCTACACCTTC.

This chain connects TRBV14 to TRBJ1-1; perhaps TRBD1 as D (6 bases). Trimming removed 5 bases at V and 0 bases at J, with 16 bases between. The CDR3 is 16 residues long. From germline, CDR1 is SGHDN and CDR2 FVKESK. The CDR3 nucleotides read TGTGCCAGCAGCGCAAAAGGGGGGGTCGTGAACACTGAAGCTTTCTTT. As protein: CASSAKGGVVNTEAFF. Full variable domain (missing parts from reference TRBV14 and TRBJ1-1): EAGVTQFPSHSVIEKGQTVTLRCDPISGHDNLYWYRRVMGKEIKFLLHFVKESKQDESGMPNNRFLAERTGGTYSTLKVQPAELEDSGVYFCASSAKGGVVNTEAFFGQGTRLTVV.

The rearrangement joins TRBV3-1 (or the pseudogene TRBV3-2) to TRBJ1-1; TRBD1 agrees at 8 bases. V gave up 3 bases and J gave up 1 base; unmatched junction bases: 1. The CDR3 covers 14 residues. The germline V gene has CDR1 LGHDT and CDR2 YNNKEL (reference sequence). CDR3 coding DNA: TGTGCCAGCAGCCAGGACAGGGAGAACACTGAAGCTTTCTTT. As protein: CASSQDRENTEAFF.

The chain is built from TRBV6-1 and TRBJ2-1, with D perhaps matching TRBD1 (6 bases). Germline values: CDR1 MNHNS, CDR2 SASEGT. CDR3 length: 18 amino acids. The V end lost 4 bases, the J end lost 0 bases, and 19 bases lay between the germline ends. The CDR3 protein is CASSVPSSGASSYNEQFF. The CDR3 nucleotides are TGTGCCAGCAGTGTACCCTCCTCAGGGGCGAGCTCCTACAATGAGCAGTTCTTC.

This rearrangement joins TRBV6-6 to TRBJ1-6; 11 bases align to TRBD1. Trimming cost V 8 bases and J 10 bases; bases outside gene matches: 7. Germline V gene data show CDR1 as MNHNY and CDR2 as SVGAGI (reference sequence). CDR3 size: 14 residues. In DNA, the CDR3 is TGTGCCAGCTCCCCCGGGACAGGGGGATCACCCCTCCACTTT. Its translation is CASSPGTGGSPLHF.

The DNA for the CDR3 is TGTGCCAGCAGTGGACAGGGGGGCGGCACTGAAGCTTTCTTT. It codes for CASSGQGGGTEAFF. The chain joins TRBV2 to TRBJ1-1, with 9 positions matching TRBD1. The junction had 4 bases not matched to a gene; V was cut back by 4 bases and J by 4 bases. CDR3 size: 14 residues. In germline, CDR1 is SNHLY, CDR2 FYNNEI.

As for this clone: Other nucleotide sequences from this sample produce the same CDR3. J is TRBJ1-5 and V is TRBV20-1; D is possibly TRBD1 (6 bases). The CDR3 is made up of 12 amino acids. The V gene's germline CDR1 is DFQATT and CDR2 SNEGSKA (reference sequence). V lost 3 bases to trimming and J lost 5 bases, with 8 bases between them. The DNA of the CDR3 is TGCAGTGCTAGTTCAGGGGATCAGCCCCAGCATTTT. This encodes CSASSGDQPQHF.

This clone appeared a few times. The chain employs TRBV15 and TRBJ2-2; 9 bases map to TRBD1. The CDR3 runs 15 residues. Germline V gene data show CDR1 as LNHNV and CDR2 as YYDKDF (reference sequence). With 3 bases clipped from V and 6 bases from J, the junction kept 5 bases outside the gene matches. The DNA of the CDR3 is TGTGCCACCAGCAGGGGACAGGGTTACCCCGGGGAGCTGTTTTTT. This gives the protein CATSRGQGYPGELFF. Drawing the rest from reference TRBV15 and TRBJ2-2, the complete variable domain is DAMVIQNPRYQVTQFGKPVTLSCSQTLNHNVMYWYQQKSSQAPKLLFHYYDKDFNNEADTPDNFQSRRPNTSFCFLDIRSPGLGDTAMYLCATSRGQGYPGELFFGEGSRLTVL.

V usage is TRBV7-9 and J usage is TRBJ1-1; D ambiguous. The germline CDR1 and CDR2 sequences are SEHNR and FQNEAQ (reference sequence). The CDR3 runs 15 residues. V lost 6 bases and J lost 5, with 19 bases in between. The CDR3 protein is CASSSQFRPGTEAFF. CDR3 DNA sequence: TGTGCCAGCAGTTCTCAATTTAGACCGGGAACTGAAGCTTTCTTT.

The genes are TRBV7-2 and TRBJ1-2; 9 bases agree with TRBD1. Germline CDR1 SGHTA, CDR2 FQGNSA. CDR3 length equals 14 residues. The ends lost 7 bases at V and 2 bases at J; junction bases unmatched: 5. The CDR3 loop is CASTHRGLNYGYTF. CDR3 in DNA: TGTGCCAGCACCCACAGGGGGCTAAACTATGGCTACACCTTC.

This clone was picked up one time. The chain uses TRBV24-1 and TRBJ2-7, with 8 bases identical to TRBD1. Trimming cost V 11 bases and J 3 bases; bases outside gene matches: 5. Per the germline V gene, CDR1 is KGHDR and CDR2 is SFDVKD. There are 12 residues in the CDR3. Here the CDR3 DNA reads TGTGCCATAAGACAGGGGAGCTACGAGCAGTACTTC. This gives the protein CAIRQGSYEQYF.

The rearrangement links TRBV5-1 to TRBJ2-2; no clear D. Germline V gene data show CDR1 as SGHRS and CDR2 as YFSETQ. This CDR3 region has 15 residues. Trimming took off 0 bases at V and 3 bases at J, with 9 bases between the two ends. The CDR3 sequence is CASSLDRSDTGELFF. The DNA for the CDR3 is TGCGCCAGCAGCTTGGATAGATCGGACACCGGGGAGCTGTTTTTT.